This T cell receptor (beta chain) was retrieved from a study of blood T cell repertoires in COVID-19. CDR3 length equals 12 residues. V was pared by 2 bases and J by 5 bases, with 4 bases between. Per the germline V gene, CDR1 is MDHEN and CDR2 is SYDVKM. Per the authors' pipeline: Reference gene primer amplification in the assay estimated nucleated cell counts. The method was immunoSEQ multiplex PCR; TCRdb's version includes in-frame clones alone and lacks a portion of them. V and J calls plus clone size are reproduced from that table; the DNA served to infer D and trimming. The sample holds around 220,000 clones, approximately 86% seen once.

This clonotype was obtained from a woman of 80 years or more with active or convalescent COVID-19. The chain uses TRBV28 and TRBJ1-5; unclear D gene. Sequencing was performed on peripheral blood. CDR3 region: CASSLIYQPQHF. In nucleotides, the CDR3 is TGTGCCAGCAGTTTAATATATCAGCCCCAGCATTTT.